Listed below are T cell receptor beta chains from one sample, sequenced in a study of blood T cell repertoires in COVID-19. Repertoires were generated with immunoSEQ multiplex PCR, while TCRdb's copy carries only in-frame clones and drops some. Counted here are around 200,000 clones, about 83% occurring once; the ten biggest clones make up over 1%. The sample comprised peripheral blood. The receptors derive from a woman younger than 45 with COVID-19, enrolled during active disease. Each CDR3 is given with its conserved first and last residue. A D gene is named only where the DNA matches it firmly. The listing skips clone size in some rows; elsewhere it reads once, few, many or a size class.

d_call: -; v_call: TRBV28; j_call: TRBJ2-7; clone_size: -; cdr3_nt: TGTGCCAGCAGGCAATCCGGGACATACGAGCAGTACTTC; cdr3_aa: CASRQSGTYEQYF
d_call: TRBD2; v_call: TRBV7-6; j_call: TRBJ2-1; clone_size: -; cdr3_nt: TGTGCCAGCTCGGGTGCGGGGGTGTACAATGAGCAGTTCTTC; cdr3_aa: CASSGAGVYNEQFF
d_call: -; v_call: TRBV5-1; j_call: TRBJ2-5; clone_size: -; cdr3_nt: TGCGCCAGCAGCTACAGCGTTGGGGCCCAAGAGACCCAGTACTTC; cdr3_aa: CASSYSVGAQETQYF
d_call: TRBD2; v_call: TRBV19; j_call: TRBJ2-1; clone_size: few; cdr3_nt: TGTGCCAGCCGGACAGGGGTAAGACTAGCGGGAGTTAATGAGCAGTTCTTC; cdr3_aa: CASRTGVRLAGVNEQFF
d_call: -; v_call: TRBV7-9; j_call: TRBJ2-5; clone_size: few; cdr3_nt: TGTGCCAGCAGCACCATGCTGGGAGTTGGGGAGACCCAGTACTTC; cdr3_aa: CASSTMLGVGETQYF
d_call: -; v_call: TRBV9; j_call: TRBJ1-2; clone_size: -; cdr3_nt: TGTGCCAGCAGGACGGTGGGGGGTAGCTATGGCTACACCTTC; cdr3_aa: CASRTVGGSYGYTF
d_call: -; v_call: TRBV10-3; j_call: TRBJ2-5; clone_size: few; cdr3_nt: TGTGCCATCAGTATCCCCGGGGAGACCCAGTACTTC; cdr3_aa: CAISIPGETQYF
d_call: TRBD1; v_call: TRBV19; j_call: TRBJ2-2; clone_size: few; cdr3_nt: TGTGCCAGTTCGAAACAGGGGAATCCCGGGGAGCTGTTTTTT; cdr3_aa: CASSKQGNPGELFF
d_call: -; v_call: TRBV4-3; j_call: TRBJ2-5; clone_size: -; cdr3_nt: TGCGCCAGCAGCCAAGAGACAGGAAAAGAGACCCAGTACTTC; cdr3_aa: CASSQETGKETQYF
d_call: -; v_call: TRBV12-5; j_call: TRBJ1-1; clone_size: -; cdr3_nt: TGTGCTAGTGGTTTTTCAGGGCTGAACACTGAAGCTTTCTTT; cdr3_aa: CASGFSGLNTEAFF
d_call: TRBD1; v_call: TRBV19; j_call: TRBJ1-6; clone_size: -; cdr3_nt: TGTGCCAGTAGATTACAGGGGGCTAATTCACCCCTCCACTTT; cdr3_aa: CASRLQGANSPLHF
d_call: -; v_call: TRBV7-2; j_call: TRBJ1-3; clone_size: -; cdr3_nt: TGTGCCAGCAGCTTAGCAGGGGGTGGAAACACCATATATTTT; cdr3_aa: CASSLAGGGNTIYF
d_call: TRBD2; v_call: TRBV30; j_call: TRBJ2-2; clone_size: -; cdr3_nt: TGTGCCTGGAGGCATGCGGGAGGCGGGAGCGGGGAGCTGTTTTTT; cdr3_aa: CAWRHAGGGSGELFF
d_call: -; v_call: TRBV7-9; j_call: TRBJ2-7; clone_size: -; cdr3_nt: TGTACCAGCAGCTTAGGACAGAGCGGGACCTACGAGCAGTACTTC; cdr3_aa: CTSSLGQSGTYEQYF
d_call: -; v_call: TRBV10-3; j_call: TRBJ2-3; clone_size: -; cdr3_nt: TGTGCCATCATGACCGCGCGAGGTACGCAGTATTTT; cdr3_aa: CAIMTARGTQYF
d_call: -; v_call: TRBV1; j_call: TRBJ1-1; clone_size: -; cdr3_nt: TGCACCAGCAGCCACGACTCGCCCCGTGAAGCTTTCTTT; cdr3_aa: CTSSHDSPREAFF
d_call: -; v_call: TRBV21-1; j_call: TRBJ1-5; clone_size: -; cdr3_nt: TGTGCCAGCAGGGGGGGGAGCAATCAGCCCCAGCATTTT; cdr3_aa: CASRGGSNQPQHF
d_call: -; v_call: TRBV19; j_call: TRBJ1-1; clone_size: -; cdr3_nt: TGTGCCAGTAGTATAGTGGAAGGCGGAGAAGCTTTCTTT; cdr3_aa: CASSIVEGGEAFF
d_call: TRBD2; v_call: TRBV10-3; j_call: TRBJ2-1; clone_size: -; cdr3_nt: TGTGCCATCAGTGCTTCGCGGGCAGCGGGGGGCGTCGGGGAGCAGTTCTTC; cdr3_aa: CAISASRAAGGVGEQFF
d_call: -; v_call: TRBV11-2; j_call: TRBJ1-4; clone_size: once; cdr3_nt: TGTGCCAGCAGCTTTCTACAGGGTAATAATGAAAAACTGTTTTTT; cdr3_aa: CASSFLQGNNEKLFF
d_call: TRBD2; v_call: TRBV19; j_call: TRBJ2-2; clone_size: -; cdr3_nt: TGTGCCAGTAGCTCTGTGGGACTAGCGGGAGAGGGGAACACCGGGGAGCTGTTTTTT; cdr3_aa: CASSSVGLAGEGNTGELFF
d_call: -; v_call: TRBV4-3; j_call: TRBJ1-3; clone_size: -; cdr3_nt: TGCGCCAGCAGCGACCACGACAGGAGCTCTGGAAACACCATATATTTT; cdr3_aa: CASSDHDRSSGNTIYF
d_call: TRBD2; v_call: TRBV18; j_call: TRBJ2-3; clone_size: few; cdr3_nt: TGTGCCAGCTCACCATTGGGAGGGCCAACCGATACGCAGTATTTT; cdr3_aa: CASSPLGGPTDTQYF
d_call: -; v_call: TRBV9; j_call: TRBJ2-1; clone_size: once; cdr3_nt: TGTGCCAGCAGCGGGCGTCTAGCGACCTGGGAGCAGTTCTTC; cdr3_aa: CASSGRLATWEQFF
d_call: -; v_call: TRBV2; j_call: TRBJ2-3; clone_size: -; cdr3_nt: TGTGCCAGCAGTGAGCAAGGGAGCTCAGATACGCAGTATTTT; cdr3_aa: CASSEQGSSDTQYF
d_call: -; v_call: TRBV9; j_call: TRBJ2-3; clone_size: -; cdr3_nt: TGTGCCAGCAGCGTGACGAGTGAGGGGGGCACAGATACGCAGTATTTT; cdr3_aa: CASSVTSEGGTDTQYF
d_call: -; v_call: TRBV24-1; j_call: TRBJ2-2; clone_size: -; cdr3_nt: TGTGCCACCAGTGATAGCAGACTAGCGAACACCGGGGAGCTGTTTTTT; cdr3_aa: CATSDSRLANTGELFF
d_call: -; v_call: TRBV25-1; j_call: TRBJ2-1; clone_size: -; cdr3_nt: TGTGCCAGCAGGAATCGGGGAGCAGTTAACGGTGAGCAGTTCTTC; cdr3_aa: CASRNRGAVNGEQFF
d_call: TRBD1; v_call: TRBV19; j_call: TRBJ2-2; clone_size: once; cdr3_nt: TGTGCCAGTAGTACCGGGACAGGGGGCACCGGGGAGCTGTTTTTT; cdr3_aa: CASSTGTGGTGELFF
d_call: TRBD2; v_call: TRBV2; j_call: TRBJ2-1; clone_size: -; cdr3_nt: TGTGCCAGCAGTGCTGGGACTAGCGGGAGGGATACTAACAATGAGCAGTTCTTC; cdr3_aa: CASSAGTSGRDTNNEQFF
d_call: TRBD2; v_call: TRBV28; j_call: TRBJ2-3; clone_size: -; cdr3_nt: TGTGCCAGCAGTTTATCAAAAAGCGGGAGAGAGACCACAGATACGCAGTATTTT; cdr3_aa: CASSLSKSGRETTDTQYF
d_call: TRBD1; v_call: TRBV24-1; j_call: TRBJ1-4; clone_size: once; cdr3_nt: TGTGCCACCAGTGCCGGGACAGGGGATGAAAAACTGTTTTTT; cdr3_aa: CATSAGTGDEKLFF
d_call: -; v_call: TRBV9; j_call: TRBJ2-3; clone_size: -; cdr3_nt: TGTGCCAGCAGCGTAGAGCAGCGCCCGAGCACAGATACGCAGTATTTT; cdr3_aa: CASSVEQRPSTDTQYF
d_call: -; v_call: TRBV4-3; j_call: TRBJ1-2; clone_size: -; cdr3_nt: TGCGCCAGCAGCCAAAGAGGGGGAGCTAACTATGGCTACACCTTC; cdr3_aa: CASSQRGGANYGYTF
d_call: -; v_call: TRBV29-1; j_call: TRBJ2-1; clone_size: -; cdr3_nt: TGCAGCGTTGAAGGCGCCCCAACCGGCTCCTACAATGAGCAGTTCTTC; cdr3_aa: CSVEGAPTGSYNEQFF
d_call: TRBD1; v_call: TRBV5-1; j_call: TRBJ2-1; clone_size: -; cdr3_nt: TGCGCCAGCAGCCCGGACAGGGGCAATGAGCAGTTCTTC; cdr3_aa: CASSPDRGNEQFF
d_call: TRBD1; v_call: TRBV4-1; j_call: TRBJ2-4; clone_size: -; cdr3_nt: TGCGCCAGCAGCCTAATTTGGGACAGTAAAAACATTCAGTACTTC; cdr3_aa: CASSLIWDSKNIQYF
d_call: TRBD2; v_call: TRBV12-3/TRBV12-4; j_call: TRBJ2-1; clone_size: -; cdr3_nt: TGTGCCAGCAGTTTACGTAGCGGGGGTCAGCAGTTCTTC; cdr3_aa: CASSLRSGGQQFF
d_call: TRBD2; v_call: TRBV6-6; j_call: TRBJ2-2; clone_size: -; cdr3_nt: TGTGCCAGCACCTCTGGACTAGCAGCGGGCACCGGGGAGCTGTTTTTT; cdr3_aa: CASTSGLAAGTGELFF
d_call: -; v_call: TRBV7-9; j_call: TRBJ1-2; clone_size: -; cdr3_nt: TGTGCCAGCGTGCGGGGGGAATGGGGTGGCTACACCTTC; cdr3_aa: CASVRGEWGGYTF
d_call: -; v_call: TRBV18; j_call: TRBJ1-1; clone_size: few; cdr3_nt: TGTGCCAGCTCACCAGTAGGGGACACTGAAGCTTTCTTT; cdr3_aa: CASSPVGDTEAFF
d_call: -; v_call: TRBV6-2/TRBV6-3; j_call: TRBJ1-5; clone_size: -; cdr3_nt: TGTGCCAGCAGTTACGGGACGGGGGATCAGCCCCAGCATTTT; cdr3_aa: CASSYGTGDQPQHF
d_call: TRBD1; v_call: TRBV10-3; j_call: TRBJ1-2; clone_size: -; cdr3_nt: TGTGCCATCAGCGCACAGGGGAACTATGGCTACACCTTC; cdr3_aa: CAISAQGNYGYTF
d_call: -; v_call: TRBV24-1; j_call: TRBJ1-1; clone_size: few; cdr3_nt: TGTGCCACCAGCGGTGACAGACCGAACACTGAAGCTTTCTTT; cdr3_aa: CATSGDRPNTEAFF
d_call: TRBD2; v_call: TRBV9; j_call: TRBJ2-1; clone_size: -; cdr3_nt: TGTGCCAGCAGCGTAGAGTCTAGCGGGGGGATGTACAATGAGCAGTTCTTC; cdr3_aa: CASSVESSGGMYNEQFF
d_call: TRBD2; v_call: TRBV3-1/TRBV3-2; j_call: TRBJ2-3; clone_size: -; cdr3_nt: TGTGCCAGCAGCCAAGGGTTGAGGACTAGCGGGGGGGCGACAGATACGCAGTATTTT; cdr3_aa: CASSQGLRTSGGATDTQYF
d_call: TRBD1; v_call: TRBV9; j_call: TRBJ2-3; clone_size: -; cdr3_nt: TGTGCCAGCAGCGTGGGACAGCCAGTGCACAGCGATACGCAGTATTTT; cdr3_aa: CASSVGQPVHSDTQYF
d_call: -; v_call: TRBV7-9; j_call: TRBJ2-6; clone_size: -; cdr3_nt: TGTGCCAGCAGATACCCCGATGACAGGCTACCCTCTGGGGCCAACGTCCTGACTTTC; cdr3_aa: CASRYPDDRLPSGANVLTF
d_call: -; v_call: TRBV7-3; j_call: TRBJ2-3; clone_size: -; cdr3_nt: TGTGCCAGCAGCCTCGGGACTAGCACAGATACGCAGTATTTT; cdr3_aa: CASSLGTSTDTQYF
d_call: TRBD1; v_call: TRBV2; j_call: TRBJ1-6; clone_size: -; cdr3_nt: TGTGCCAGCAGTGAGGATCAGGGGGTCCCCCTCCACTTT; cdr3_aa: CASSEDQGVPLHF
d_call: -; v_call: TRBV4-3; j_call: TRBJ1-1; clone_size: -; cdr3_nt: TGCGCCAGCAGCCAAGATTGGGAGGTCGGGGGAGAAGCTTTCTTT; cdr3_aa: CASSQDWEVGGEAFF
d_call: TRBD1; v_call: TRBV5-6; j_call: TRBJ2-1; clone_size: -; cdr3_nt: TGTGCCAGCAGCGCCGGGACAGCCAATGAGCAGTTCTTC; cdr3_aa: CASSAGTANEQFF
d_call: TRBD2; v_call: TRBV6-5; j_call: TRBJ2-7; clone_size: -; cdr3_nt: TGTGCCAGCAGGTTGCGGGAGCCCTACGAGCAGTACTTC; cdr3_aa: CASRLREPYEQYF
d_call: TRBD1; v_call: TRBV6-5; j_call: TRBJ1-4; clone_size: -; cdr3_nt: TGTGCCAGCAGTTACCGGGACAGGCTTAATGAAAAACTGTTTTTT; cdr3_aa: CASSYRDRLNEKLFF
d_call: -; v_call: TRBV28; j_call: TRBJ1-2; clone_size: once; cdr3_nt: TGTGCCAGCAGTTCACAGGGAAGAGGCTATGGCTACACCTTC; cdr3_aa: CASSSQGRGYGYTF
d_call: -; v_call: TRBV10-3; j_call: TRBJ1-2; clone_size: -; cdr3_nt: TGTGCCATCAGGGCGGGCGATGGCTACACCTTC; cdr3_aa: CAIRAGDGYTF
d_call: -; v_call: TRBV7-2; j_call: TRBJ2-5; clone_size: -; cdr3_nt: TGTGCCAGCAGCTTAATGCAGGGACAAGAGACCCAGTACTTC; cdr3_aa: CASSLMQGQETQYF
d_call: -; v_call: TRBV12-3/TRBV12-4; j_call: TRBJ2-7; clone_size: -; cdr3_nt: TGTGCCAGCAGTTTACAGATTCCCTACGAGCAGTACTTC; cdr3_aa: CASSLQIPYEQYF
d_call: TRBD2; v_call: TRBV6-1; j_call: TRBJ2-1; clone_size: -; cdr3_nt: TGTGCCAGCAGTGAGCAGCGGGACCCTTACAATGAGCAGTTCTTC; cdr3_aa: CASSEQRDPYNEQFF